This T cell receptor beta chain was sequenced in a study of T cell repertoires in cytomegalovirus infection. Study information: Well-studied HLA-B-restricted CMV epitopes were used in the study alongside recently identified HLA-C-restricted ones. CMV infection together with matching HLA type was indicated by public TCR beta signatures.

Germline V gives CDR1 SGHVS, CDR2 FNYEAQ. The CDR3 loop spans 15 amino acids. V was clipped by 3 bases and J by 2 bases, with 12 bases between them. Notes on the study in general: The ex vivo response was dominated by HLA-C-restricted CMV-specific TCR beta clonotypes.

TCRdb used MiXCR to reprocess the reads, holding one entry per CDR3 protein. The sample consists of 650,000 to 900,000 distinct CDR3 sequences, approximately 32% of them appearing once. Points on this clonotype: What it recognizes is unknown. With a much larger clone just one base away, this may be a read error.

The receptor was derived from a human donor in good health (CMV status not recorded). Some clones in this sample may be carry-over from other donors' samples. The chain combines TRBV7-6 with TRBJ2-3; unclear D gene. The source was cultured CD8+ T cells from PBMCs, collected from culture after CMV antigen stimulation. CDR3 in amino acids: CASSFWGRDTDTQYF. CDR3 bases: TGTGCCAGCAGCTTCTGGGGTAGGGACACAGATACGCAGTATTTT.